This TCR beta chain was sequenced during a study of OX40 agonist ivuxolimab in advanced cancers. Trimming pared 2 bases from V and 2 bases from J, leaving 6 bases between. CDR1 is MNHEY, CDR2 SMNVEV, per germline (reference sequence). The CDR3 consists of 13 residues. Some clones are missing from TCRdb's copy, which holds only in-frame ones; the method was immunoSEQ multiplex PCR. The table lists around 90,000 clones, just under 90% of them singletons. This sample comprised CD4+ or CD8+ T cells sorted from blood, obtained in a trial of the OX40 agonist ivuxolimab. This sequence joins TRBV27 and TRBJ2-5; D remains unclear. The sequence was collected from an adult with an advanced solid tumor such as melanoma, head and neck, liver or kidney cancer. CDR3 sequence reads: CASSLGLQETQYF. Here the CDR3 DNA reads TGTGCCAGCAGTTTAGGGTTGCAAGAGACCCAGTACTTC.